This TCR beta chain was sequenced in a study of a mutant IDH1 vaccine in newly diagnosed glioma. Only one count was recorded for this clone. Its matching antigen is unknown. Time point described: week 11, during vaccination. Every vaccine dose comprised 300 ug of mutant IDH1 20-mer peptide plus topical imiquimod. Profiled with immunoSEQ multiplex PCR; TCRdb holds only in-frame clones, not every one. The data show some 60,000 clones, approximately 80% seen once. The source of this sequence is a man aged 25 to 40 with glioma. The sample consisted of PBMCs, taken from a glioma patient whose treatment included an IDH1 peptide vaccine.

CDR3 DNA sequence: TGTGCCAGCAGTCCGACAGCGTACTATGGCTACACCTTC. It encodes CASSPTAYYGYTF. This chain joins TRBV28 and TRBJ1-2; a possible D gene is TRBD1 (5 bases). The CDR3 covers 13 residues. The V and J ends lost 5 bases and 3 bases respectively, with 10 bases between them. Germline V lookup: CDR1 MDHEN, CDR2 SYDVKM.